Listed here is a single TCR beta chain. The data belong to a study of blood T cell repertoires in COVID-19. V was shortened by 4 bases and J by 4 bases, with 17 bases between the two germline ends. Germline V gene data show CDR1 as SGDLS and CDR2 as YYNGEE. This CDR3 comprises 15 residues. Data came from immunoSEQ multiplex PCR; TCRdb stores just in-frame clones and leaves some out. This sample has 300,000 to 400,000 clones, with roughly 90% found just once. The sequenced sample was PBMCs or T cells enriched from blood (not recorded which). This chain uses TRBV9 with TRBJ1-1; D possibly corresponds to TRBD1 (6 bases). This sequence was found in a woman aged 30 to 39 with acute COVID-19. CDR3 DNA: TGTGCCAGCAGCCCCCGATGGCAGGGGATCACTGAAGCTTTCTTT. This encodes CASSPRWQGITEAFF.